Listed here are 15 T cell receptor beta chains from one sample, sequenced in a study of shared clonotypes between healthy human individuals. Terminally differentiated effector memory CD45RA+ cells were excluded by CCR7 positive selection of CD45RO-negative cells. The data were produced by immunoSEQ multiplex PCR, yet TCRdb's version contains in-frame clones alone and is incomplete. The data contain around 2,100,000 clones, approximately 95% of them singletons. Sequencing used naive CD8+ T cells sorted from blood. The source is a man aged 18 to 35 in good health.

On this clone itself: The same CDR3 is also encoded by other DNA sequences in this sample. This rearrangement joins TRBV5-6 to TRBJ2-7, with D perhaps TRBD1 or TRBD2 (5 bases each). The germline V and J ends were trimmed by 0 bases and 5 bases, with 9 bases remaining between them. The germline CDR1 and CDR2 sequences are SGHDT and YYEEEE. The CDR3 consists of 13 residues. CDR3 residues: CASSLARGDEQYF. The CDR3 DNA reads as TGTGCCAGCAGCTTGGCCCGAGGGGACGAGCAGTACTTC. The complete variable domain, with remaining parts taken from reference TRBV5-6 and TRBJ2-7, reads DAGVTQSPTHLIKTRGQQVTLRCSPKSGHDTVSWYQQALGQGPQFIFQYYEEEERQRGNFPDRFSGHQFPNYSSELNVNALLLGDSALYLCASSLARGDEQYFGPGTRLTVT.

The chain couples TRBV7-3 to TRBJ2-3; TRBD2 aligns across 8 bases. V shed 5 bases and J 2 bases; nucleotides not matched to a gene: 3. The CDR3 is 14 amino acids. Germline V gene sequence: CDR1 SGHTA, CDR2 FQGTGA. The CDR3 bases are TGTGCCAGCAGCGCTAGCGGGTCCACAGATACGCAGTATTTT. Protein sequence: CASSASGSTDTQYF. Filled out from reference TRBV7-3 and TRBJ2-3, the complete variable domain reads GAGVSQTPSNKVTEKGKYVELRCDPISGHTALYWYRQSLGQGPEFLIYFQGTGAADDSGLPNDRFFAVRPEGSVSTLKIQRTERGDSAVYLCASSASGSTDTQYFGPGTRLTVL.

V and J are TRBV7-9 and TRBJ1-1; tentative D call: TRBD1 (5 bases). V lost 5 bases, J lost 4 bases, and 17 bases lay in between. CDR1 and CDR2 (germline): SEHNR, FQNEAQ (reference sequence). The CDR3 has 15 residues. Written as DNA, the CDR3 is TGTGCCAGCAGCCCCCCCAGGGCGGGGTTCACTGAAGCTTTCTTT. Its protein product is CASSPPRAGFTEAFF. The whole variable domain, remainder taken from reference TRBV7-9 and TRBJ1-1, is DTGVSQNPRHKITKRGQNVTFRCDPISEHNRLYWYRQTLGQGPEFLTYFQNEAQLEKSRLLSDRFSAERPKGSFSTLEIQRTEQGDSAMYLCASSPPRAGFTEAFFGQGTRLTVV.

The chain is built from TRBV30 and TRBJ1-4; D gene unclear. Trimming shortened V by 2 bases and J by 8 bases, and 9 bases separated the two germline ends. CDR1 and CDR2 from the germline V gene are GTSNPN and SVGIG (reference sequence). CDR3 length: 12 amino acids. CDR3 bases: TGTGCCTGGAGTTTATTAACCGAAAAACTGTTTTTT. Encoded protein: CAWSLLTEKLFF.

V usage is TRBV9 and J usage is TRBJ1-2; 7 bases line up with TRBD1. From germline, CDR1 is SGDLS and CDR2 YYNGEE. The CDR3 contains 15 residues. V dropped 6 bases and J dropped 4; count of bases not matched to a gene: 12. DNA for the CDR3: TGTGCCAGCAACCAAGGAGGGGACAGAGGCTATGGCTACACCTTC. This translates into CASNQGGDRGYGYTF.

The V and J genes are TRBV29-1 and TRBJ2-7, with unresolved D. Germline V gives CDR1 SQVTM, CDR2 ANQGSEA. Trimming removed 4 bases at V and 2 bases at J, with 12 bases between. There are 13 residues in the CDR3. The CDR3 DNA is TGCAGCGTTGGATGGGGTGAGACCTACGAGCAGTACTTC. Translating it yields CSVGWGETYEQYF.

The J gene is TRBJ2-3, the V gene TRBV28, with 12 bases aligning to TRBD2. The V and J ends lost 5 bases and 4 bases, in that order; junction bases with no gene match: 10. The CDR3 covers 17 residues. In germline, CDR1 is MDHEN, CDR2 SYDVKM. CDR3 residues: CASSLAGGPRGADTQYF. In DNA form, the CDR3 reads TGTGCCAGCAGTCTAGCGGGGGGGCCTCGTGGCGCAGATACGCAGTATTTT. Variable domain in full (rest from reference TRBV28 and TRBJ2-3): DVKVTQSSRYLVKRTGEKVFLECVQDMDHENMFWYRQDPGLGLRLIYFSYDVKMKEKGDIPEGYSVSREKKERFSLILESASTNQTSMYLCASSLAGGPRGADTQYFGPGTRLTVL.

The CDR3 DNA reads TGTGCCAGCAGTGAAGGGACAGCTTATCTCTACGAGCAGTACTTC. This sequence encodes CASSEGTAYLYEQYF. The rearrangement uses TRBV2 and TRBJ2-7, with D possibly TRBD1 on 6 matching bases. The CDR3 consists of 15 residues. Germline CDR1 and CDR2: SNHLY and FYNNEI. The germline V and J ends were trimmed by 1 base and 3 bases, with 13 bases remaining between them.

The chain carries TRBV5-1 and TRBJ1-3; 8 nucleotides match TRBD1. The CDR3 sequence is 16 residues long. CDR1 and CDR2 (germline): SGHRS, YFSETQ. With V trimmed by 4 bases and J by 0 bases, 6 bases remained unmatched. CDR3 in amino acids: CASSVGQASSGNTIYF. As DNA, the CDR3 is TGCGCCAGCAGCGTGGGACAGGCCAGCTCTGGAAACACCATATATTTT.

V usage is TRBV6-5 and J usage is TRBJ1-1; perhaps TRBD1 as D (5 bases). The germline V and J ends were trimmed by 2 bases and 2 bases, with 12 bases remaining between them. The CDR3 sequence is 15 residues long. Germline CDR1 and CDR2: MNHEY and SVGAGI. In nucleotides, the CDR3 is TGTGCCAGCAGTTACCGGGGGGGGATTAACACTGAAGCTTTCTTT. Encoded protein: CASSYRGGINTEAFF.

The J gene is TRBJ2-2, the V gene TRBV28, with D perhaps matching TRBD1 (7 bases). In germline, CDR1 is MDHEN, CDR2 SYDVKM. Trimming removed 5 bases from V and 9 bases from J, with 28 bases in between. This CDR3 spans 18 amino acids. The chain's CDR3 is CASSALGEETGKSWELFF. The CDR3 region has the DNA TGTGCCAGCAGTGCCCTGGGGGAGGAGACAGGGAAATCCTGGGAGCTGTTTTTT.

This sequence joins TRBV13 and TRBJ1-5; weak D call: TRBD1 (6 bases). Trimming left V 0 bases short and J 5 bases short, with 8 bases between. This CDR3 contains 14 residues. Germline CDR1 is PRHDT and CDR2 is FYEKMQ (reference sequence). The CDR3 spells CASSLGAGDQPQHF. The CDR3, as DNA: TGTGCCAGCAGCTTAGGGGCAGGGGATCAGCCCCAGCATTTT.

The genes are TRBV4-3 and TRBJ2-5; D is possibly TRBD2 (6 bases). Germline V gene sequence: CDR1 LGHNA, CDR2 YSLEER. The CDR3 covers 15 residues. V lost 8 bases and J 4 bases, leaving 20 bases between the germline ends. The CDR3 sequence: CASQPGLQEGETQYF. Written as DNA, the CDR3 is TGCGCCAGCCAACCGGGACTCCAGGAAGGAGAGACCCAGTACTTC.

This sequence joins TRBV7-2 and TRBJ2-7; 9 bases are a match to TRBD2. V shed 3 bases and J 5 bases; nucleotides not matched to a gene: 5. The CDR3 is 14 amino acids. Germline V gives CDR1 SGHTA, CDR2 FQGNSA. CDR3 bases: TGTGCCAGCAGCTTGGGACTAGCTTTGGACGAGCAGTACTTC. The encoded protein is CASSLGLALDEQYF.

This chain joins TRBV5-6 and TRBJ1-1, with unresolved D. The CDR3 covers 12 residues. Germline-derived CDR1 and CDR2 are SGHDT and YYEEEE. Trimming removed 3 bases at V and 4 bases at J, with 7 bases between. In DNA, the CDR3 is TGTGCCAGCAGCTCCCCTTTCACTGAAGCTTTCTTT. This gives the protein CASSSPFTEAFF.